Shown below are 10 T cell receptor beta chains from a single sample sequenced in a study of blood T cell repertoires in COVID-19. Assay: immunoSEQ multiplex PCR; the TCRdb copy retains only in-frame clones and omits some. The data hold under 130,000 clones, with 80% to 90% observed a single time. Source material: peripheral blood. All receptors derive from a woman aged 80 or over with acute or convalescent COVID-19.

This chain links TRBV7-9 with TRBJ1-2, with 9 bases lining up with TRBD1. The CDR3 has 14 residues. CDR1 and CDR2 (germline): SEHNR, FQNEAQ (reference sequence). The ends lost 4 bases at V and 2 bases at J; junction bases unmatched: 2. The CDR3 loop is CASSYGQGNYGYTF. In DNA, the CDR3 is TGTGCCAGCAGCTATGGACAGGGGAACTATGGCTACACCTTC.

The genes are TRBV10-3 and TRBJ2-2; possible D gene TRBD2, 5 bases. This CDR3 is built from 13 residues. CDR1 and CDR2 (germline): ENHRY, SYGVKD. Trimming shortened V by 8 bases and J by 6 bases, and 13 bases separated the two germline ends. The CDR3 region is CAIGISAPGELFF. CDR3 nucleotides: TGTGCCATCGGGATTAGCGCCCCCGGGGAGCTGTTTTTT.

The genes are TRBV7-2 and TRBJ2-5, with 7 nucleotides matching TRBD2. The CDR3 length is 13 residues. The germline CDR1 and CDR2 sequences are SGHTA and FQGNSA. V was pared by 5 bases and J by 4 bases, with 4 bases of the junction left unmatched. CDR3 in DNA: TGTGCCAGCAGCCCCGGACTAGGAGAGACCCAGTACTTC. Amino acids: CASSPGLGETQYF.

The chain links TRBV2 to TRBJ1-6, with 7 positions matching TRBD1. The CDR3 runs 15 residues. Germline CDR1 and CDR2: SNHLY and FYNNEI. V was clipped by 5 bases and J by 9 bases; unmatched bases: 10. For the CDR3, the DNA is TGTGCCAGCAGTACCCAGACAGGGTCTACTTCACCCCTCCACTTT. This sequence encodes CASSTQTGSTSPLHF. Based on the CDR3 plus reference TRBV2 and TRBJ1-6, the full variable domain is EPEVTQTPSHQVTQMGQEVILRCVPISNHLYFYWYRQILGQKVEFLVSFYNNEISEKSEIFDDQFSVERPDGSNFTLKIRSTKLEDSAMYFCASSTQTGSTSPLHFGNGTRLTVT.

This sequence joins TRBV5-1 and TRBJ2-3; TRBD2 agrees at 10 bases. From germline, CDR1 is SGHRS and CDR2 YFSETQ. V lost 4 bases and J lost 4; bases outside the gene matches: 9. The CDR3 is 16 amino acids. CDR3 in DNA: TGCGCCAGCAGCACCCTTAGCGGGGGGATTGCAGATACGCAGTATTTT. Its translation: CASSTLSGGIADTQYF.

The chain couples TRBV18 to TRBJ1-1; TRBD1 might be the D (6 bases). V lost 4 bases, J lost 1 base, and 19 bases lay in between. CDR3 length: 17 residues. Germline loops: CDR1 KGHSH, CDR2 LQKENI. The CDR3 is CASSLTINRVQNTEAFF. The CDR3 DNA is TGTGCCAGCTCACTAACTATTAACAGGGTCCAGAACACTGAAGCTTTCTTT.

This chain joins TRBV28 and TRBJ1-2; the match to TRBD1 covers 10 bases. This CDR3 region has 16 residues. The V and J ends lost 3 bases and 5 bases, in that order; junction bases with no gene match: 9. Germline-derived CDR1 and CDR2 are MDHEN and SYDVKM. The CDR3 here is CASSFSPGQGIYGYTF. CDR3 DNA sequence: TGTGCCAGCAGTTTCAGTCCGGGACAGGGGATATATGGCTACACCTTC.

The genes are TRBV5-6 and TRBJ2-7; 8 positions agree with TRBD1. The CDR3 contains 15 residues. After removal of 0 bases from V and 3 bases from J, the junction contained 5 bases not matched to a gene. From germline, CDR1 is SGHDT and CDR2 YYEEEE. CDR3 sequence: CASSLEQGAIYEQYF. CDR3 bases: TGTGCCAGCAGCTTGGAGCAGGGGGCCATCTACGAGCAGTACTTC.

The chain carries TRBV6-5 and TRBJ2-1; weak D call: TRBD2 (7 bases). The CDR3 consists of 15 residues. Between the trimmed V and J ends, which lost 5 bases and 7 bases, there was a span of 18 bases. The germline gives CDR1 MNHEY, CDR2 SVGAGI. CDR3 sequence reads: CASSPGGLIFNEQFF. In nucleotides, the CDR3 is TGTGCCAGCAGTCCGGGGGGCCTTATATTTAATGAGCAGTTCTTC.

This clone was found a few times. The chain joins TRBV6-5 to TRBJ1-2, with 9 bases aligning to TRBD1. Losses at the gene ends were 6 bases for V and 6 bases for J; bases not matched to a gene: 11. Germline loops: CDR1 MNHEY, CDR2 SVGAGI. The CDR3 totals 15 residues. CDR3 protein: CASSRQGTGINGYTF. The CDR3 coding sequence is TGTGCCAGCAGCCGACAAGGGACAGGGATCAATGGCTACACCTTC.